The 17 T cell receptor beta chains below all came from one sample that was sequenced in a study of T cell responses to AZD1222 COVID-19 vaccine. Profiling relied on immunoSEQ multiplex PCR, and the TCRdb table lists in-frame clones only, not all of them. The sample consists of roughly 120,000 clones, around nine tenths of them appearing once. Sequencing was performed on peripheral blood, taken 28 days after the second AZD1222 dose. The receptors stem from an adult who received the AZD1222 COVID-19 vaccine.

CDR3 residues: CASSAGAYEQYF. The CDR3 DNA reads as TGTGCCAGCAGTGCGGGAGCCTACGAGCAGTACTTC. The chain is built from TRBV5-6 and TRBJ2-7, with 7 bases identical to TRBD2. The CDR3 length is 12 residues. V was clipped by 5 bases and J by 2 bases; unmatched bases: 1. Germline V gene data show CDR1 as SGHDT and CDR2 as YYEEEE.

The chain recombines TRBV7-8 with TRBJ1-1; D remains unclear. Trimming took 0 bases from V and 0 from J, leaving 8 bases between them. Germline loops: CDR1 SGHVS, CDR2 FQNEAQ. The CDR3 runs 15 residues. CDR3 DNA: TGTGCCAGCAGCTTAGCCAGGTTTATGAACACTGAAGCTTTCTTT. Translation gives CASSLARFMNTEAFF.

The chain joins TRBV4-2 to TRBJ1-1; D is unresolved. V was trimmed by 0 bases and J by 8 bases, leaving 13 bases between them. The CDR3 runs to 14 residues. Germline assignment: CDR1 LGHNA and CDR2 YNFKEQ. The chain's CDR3 is CASSQEASLKEAFF. CDR3 sequence (DNA): TGTGCCAGCAGCCAAGAGGCCTCCCTGAAGGAAGCTTTCTTT.

The chain links TRBV29-1 to TRBJ2-7, with 9 bases identical to TRBD1. V shed 7 bases, J shed 5 bases, and the junction held 6 bases outside the gene matches. Per germline, CDR1 SQVTM and CDR2 ANQGSEA. The length of the CDR3 is 12 residues. CDR3 protein: CSAGTGKDEQYF. The CDR3 bases are TGCAGCGCTGGGACAGGGAAGGACGAGCAGTACTTC.

The V call is TRBV19, the J call TRBJ2-5; 8 bases map to TRBD2. There are 15 residues in the CDR3. The trim removed 6 bases at V and 5 bases at J, leaving 11 bases unmatched. Germline V gene sequence: CDR1 LNHDA, CDR2 SQIVND (reference sequence). CDR3: CASRRTSPRGETQYF. DNA of the CDR3: TGTGCCAGTAGACGGACTAGCCCCCGTGGGGAGACCCAGTACTTC.

The genes are TRBV29-1 and TRBJ1-6, with TRBD1 identical over 7 bases. Germline-derived CDR1 and CDR2 are SQVTM and ANQGSEA. The CDR3 is 13 amino acids. V was pared by 7 bases and J by 4 bases, with 4 bases of the junction left unmatched. CDR3 region: CSARTGYNSPLHF. The CDR3 nucleotides are TGCAGCGCCCGGACAGGTTATAATTCACCCCTCCACTTT.

CDR3 in DNA: TGTGCCAGCAGCTTCAGTACAGGGGCCGCCTACGAGCAGTACTTC. Translation: CASSFSTGAAYEQYF. This chain uses TRBV7-9 with TRBJ2-7, with 7 bases that match TRBD1. The CDR3 totals 15 residues. Trimming cost V 3 bases and J 2 bases; bases outside gene matches: 7. Germline assignment: CDR1 SEHNR and CDR2 FQNEAQ (reference sequence).

This chain joins TRBV6-2 or TRBV6-3 and TRBJ2-7; D gene ambiguous. The V gene's germline CDR1 is MNHEY and CDR2 SVGEGT. V lost 4 bases and J 2 bases, leaving 6 bases between the germline ends. This CDR3 comprises 12 residues. DNA for the CDR3: TGTGCCAGCAGTTTGACGACCTACGAGCAGTACTTC. Translation: CASSLTTYEQYF.

V is TRBV27 and J is TRBJ1-6; tentatively, D is TRBD1 (6 bases). Germline V CDR1 and CDR2: MNHEY, SMNVEV (reference sequence). With 7 bases removed from V and 10 bases from J, the gap between germline ends came to 20 bases. This CDR3 spans 15 amino acids. CDR3 loop: CASTSRGGGGSPLHF. The CDR3 nucleotides read TGTGCCAGCACCTCACGGGGAGGGGGAGGATCACCCCTCCACTTT.

The chain couples TRBV9 to TRBJ2-7; TRBD2 agrees at 9 bases. The CDR3 is 18 residues long. Germline V gives CDR1 SGDLS, CDR2 YYNGEE. The V and J ends lost 0 bases and 4 bases, in that order; junction bases with no gene match: 14. The CDR3, as DNA: TGTGCCAGCAGCGTAGATCCTAGCGGGGTGGCTGATGGGTACGAGCAGTACTTC. Its translation: CASSVDPSGVADGYEQYF. Drawing the rest from reference TRBV9 and TRBJ2-7, the complete variable domain is DSGVTQTPKHLITATGQRVTLRCSPRSGDLSVYWYQQSLDQGLQFLIQYYNGEERAKGNILERFSAQQFPDLHSELNLSSLELGDSALYFCASSVDPSGVADGYEQYFGPGTRLTVT.

The chain recombines TRBV28 with TRBJ2-1; the match to TRBD2 covers 8 bases. The CDR3 length is 15 residues. The J segment lost 5 bases and the V segment lost 6 bases, leaving 9 bases of the junction unmatched. Looked up from germline, CDR1 is MDHEN and CDR2 is SYDVKM. CDR3 in DNA: TGTGCCAGCAGGGCCGGGACTAGGGGAAACAATGAGCAGTTCTTC. Amino acid sequence: CASRAGTRGNNEQFF.

The gene calls are TRBV9 and TRBJ2-5; D is unresolved. The V and J ends lost 2 bases and 1 base respectively, with 6 bases between them. Germline values: CDR1 SGDLS, CDR2 YYNGEE. This CDR3 spans 13 amino acids. Written as DNA, the CDR3 is TGTGCCAGCAGCGTCGTGGGCCAAGAGACCCAGTACTTC. Its translation is CASSVVGQETQYF.

This clone was recorded only once. This chain joins TRBV5-8 and TRBJ2-6; D gene uncertain. CDR1 SGHTS and CDR2 YDEGEE come from the germline V gene. Trimming removed 3 bases at V and 0 bases at J, with 10 bases between. This CDR3 has 16 residues. The CDR3 DNA follows: TGTGCCAGCAGCTCCGAGAGGCACTCTGGGGCCAACGTCCTGACTTTC. Translating gives CASSSERHSGANVLTF. The entire variable domain, with the rest obtained from reference TRBV5-8 and TRBJ2-6, is as follows: EAGVTQSPTHLIKTRGQQATLRCSPISGHTSVYWYQQALGLGLQFLLWYDEGEERNRGNFPPRFSGRQFPNYSSELNVNALELEDSALYLCASSSERHSGANVLTFGAGSRLTVL.

The chain links TRBV11-1 to TRBJ2-5; D is uncertain. CDR3 size: 13 residues. V dropped 6 bases and J dropped 2 bases, with 10 bases sitting between them. The germline CDR1 and CDR2 sequences are SGHAT and FQDESV (reference sequence). The CDR3 DNA reads TGTGCCAGCAGATTCCGGTGGCAAGAGACCCAGTACTTC. Protein product: CASRFRWQETQYF.

The chain employs TRBV28 and TRBJ1-5; D not certain. The CDR3 runs to 15 residues. V was cut by 3 bases and J by 5 bases, with 14 bases left in between. Germline V gene data show CDR1 as MDHEN and CDR2 as SYDVKM. The CDR3 nucleotides are TGTGCCAGCAGTTTGGTCCCAAATGGCGATCAGCCCCAGCATTTT. This translates into CASSLVPNGDQPQHF.

The chain couples TRBV12-3 or TRBV12-4 to TRBJ1-1; D ambiguous. The length of the CDR3 is 12 residues. V was clipped by 7 bases and J by 6 bases, with 12 bases between them. The CDR3 region has the DNA TGTGCCAGCATGACCGAGGGTTCTGAAGCTTTCTTT. It yields the protein CASMTEGSEAFF.

The chain uses TRBV18 and TRBJ1-4; 10 positions match TRBD1. CDR1 and CDR2 (germline): KGHSH, LQKENI. V lost 6 bases and J lost 6; bases outside the gene matches: 10. The CDR3 length is 16 residues. The CDR3 loop reads CASSLRLGTGDEKLFF. DNA for the CDR3: TGTGCCAGCTCGCTTCGACTCGGGACAGGGGATGAAAAACTGTTTTTT.